Reported below is one T cell receptor (beta chain). These data belong to a study of T-cell reconstitution after alpha-beta-depleted transplantation in children. Germline CDR1 and CDR2: MNHEY and SVGEGT. Trimming pared 0 bases from V and 5 bases from J, leaving 13 bases between. This CDR3 region has 15 residues. The authors prepared the TCRbeta library with unique molecular identifiers. A single record per CDR3 protein comes from TCRdb applying MiXCR to the PCR reads. Here the sample spans hundreds of thousands of distinct CDR3 sequences, roughly 15% being singletons. The sequence was collected from a human donor who donated a stem cell graft to a child with acute myeloid leukemia. The gene calls are TRBV6-2 or TRBV6-3 and TRBJ1-2; no firm D call. The source material was PBMCs from the stem cell graft donor, sampled from the stem cell graft. CDR3 in DNA: TGTGCCAGCAGTTACTCAGGACTTCCATGGTATGGCTACACCTTC. This codes for CASSYSGLPWYGYTF.